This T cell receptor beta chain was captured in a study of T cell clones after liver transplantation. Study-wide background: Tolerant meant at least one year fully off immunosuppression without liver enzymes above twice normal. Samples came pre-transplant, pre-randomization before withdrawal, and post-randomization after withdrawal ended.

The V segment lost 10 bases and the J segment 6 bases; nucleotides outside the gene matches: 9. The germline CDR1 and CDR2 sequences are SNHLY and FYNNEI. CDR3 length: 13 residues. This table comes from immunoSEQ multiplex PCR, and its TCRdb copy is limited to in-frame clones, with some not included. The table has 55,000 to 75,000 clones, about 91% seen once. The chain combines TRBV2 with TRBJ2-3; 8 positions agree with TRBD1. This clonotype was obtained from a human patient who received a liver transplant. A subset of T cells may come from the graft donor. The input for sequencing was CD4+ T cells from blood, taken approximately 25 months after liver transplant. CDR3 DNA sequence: TGTGCCACGGACAGGGCGGCGGCGGATACGCAGTATTTT. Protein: CATDRAAADTQYF.